The TCR beta chain described here comes from a study of brain T cells in children with intractable seizures. V gave up 6 bases and J gave up 4 bases, with 12 bases separating them. Germline loops: CDR1 SQVTM, CDR2 ANQGSEA. This CDR3 comprises 12 residues. As for this clone: Its antigen is unidentified.

Broader study findings: Patients' HCMV serostatus was unknown; virus specificity rests on CDR3 similarity alone. Absence of clones before surgery may stem from lower sequencing depth.

Method: immunoSEQ multiplex PCR; TCRdb's copy keeps in-frame clones and lacks some. The data show 300,000 to 400,000 clones, roughly 93% seen once. Time point noted: blood from clinic visit 5 months post-surgery; TSC patient then seizure free. Only cases whose brain tissue showed the highest T cell transcript signatures were sequenced. Patients received at least one anti-epileptic drug before surgery. This sample comprised peripheral blood, obtained 4 to 5 months after surgery. The chain recombines TRBV29-1 with TRBJ1-1, with a weak D call TRBD1 (5 bases). This sequence was found in a boy younger than two with tuberous sclerosis and intractable seizures. The CDR3 spells CSVRGLPTEAFF. As DNA, the CDR3 is TGCAGCGTCCGGGGACTGCCCACTGAAGCTTTCTTT. Complete variable domain (other parts from reference TRBV29-1 and TRBJ1-1): SAVISQKPSRDICQRGTSLTIQCQVDSQVTMMFWYRQQPGQSLTLIATANQGSEATYESGFVIDKFPISRPNLTFSTLTVSNMSPEDSSIYLCSVRGLPTEAFFGQGTRLTVV.